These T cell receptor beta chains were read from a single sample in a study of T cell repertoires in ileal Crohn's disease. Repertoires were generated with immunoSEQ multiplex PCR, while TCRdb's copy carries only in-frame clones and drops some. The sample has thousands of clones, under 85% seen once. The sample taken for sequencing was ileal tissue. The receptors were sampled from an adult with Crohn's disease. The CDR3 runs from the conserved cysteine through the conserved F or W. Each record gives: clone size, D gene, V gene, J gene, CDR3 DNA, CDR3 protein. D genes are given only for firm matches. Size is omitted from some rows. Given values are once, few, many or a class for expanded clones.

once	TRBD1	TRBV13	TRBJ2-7	TGTGCCAGCAGCTTACGAGACAGGGGTCCCTACGAGCAGTACTTC	CASSLRDRGPYEQYF
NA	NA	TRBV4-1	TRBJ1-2	TGCGCCAGCAGCCAAGATGGAGACTTTGGCTACACCTTC	CASSQDGDFGYTF
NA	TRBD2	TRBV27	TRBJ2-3	TGTGCCAGCAGTTACCGGACTAGCGGTTCCACAGATACGCAGTATTTT	CASSYRTSGSTDTQYF
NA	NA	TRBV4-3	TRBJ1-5	TGCGCCAGCAGCCCCTACGGGGGCGACAATCAGCCCCAGCATTTT	CASSPYGGDNQPQHF
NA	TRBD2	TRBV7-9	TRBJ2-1	TGTGCCAGCAGCTTTCCCCGGACTAGCGGGGGCTATGAGCAGTTCTTC	CASSFPRTSGGYEQFF
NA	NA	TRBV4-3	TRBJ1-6	TGCGCCAGCAGCCCCTCCCGGACAGAAAATTCACCCCTCCACTTT	CASSPSRTENSPLHF
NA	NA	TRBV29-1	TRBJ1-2	TGCAGCGTTCTGGGGGGATATGGCTACACCTTC	CSVLGGYGYTF
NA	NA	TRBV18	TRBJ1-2	TGTGCCAGCTCGCCTGGGATTAACAAACACGTCAACTATGGCTACACCTTC	CASSPGINKHVNYGYTF
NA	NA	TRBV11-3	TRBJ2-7	TGTGCCAGCAGCTTAGGGGGAGGCCCCTACGAGCAGTACTTC	CASSLGGGPYEQYF
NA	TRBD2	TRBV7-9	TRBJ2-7	TGTGCCAGCAGCGACAGGACTAGCGGGGGAACCTACGAGCAGTACTTC	CASSDRTSGGTYEQYF
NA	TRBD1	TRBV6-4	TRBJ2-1	TGTGCCAGCAGTCCACAGGGGGCGGCCTACAATGAGCAGTTCTTC	CASSPQGAAYNEQFF
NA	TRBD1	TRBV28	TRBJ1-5	TGTGCCAGCAGATCAACAGGGGGCAATCAGCCCCAGCATTTT	CASRSTGGNQPQHF
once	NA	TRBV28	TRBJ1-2	TGTGCCAGCAGTGCCGGGCGATATGGCTACACCTTC	CASSAGRYGYTF
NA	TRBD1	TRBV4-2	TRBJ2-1	TGTGCCAGCAGCCAAGATTGGAGACAGGGGGCGCATGAGCAGTTCTTC	CASSQDWRQGAHEQFF
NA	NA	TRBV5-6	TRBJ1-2	TGTGCCAGCAGCCCCTGGTCCGGGGTTGGCTACACCTTC	CASSPWSGVGYTF
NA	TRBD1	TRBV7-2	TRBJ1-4	TGTGCCAGCAGCTTGGCGTCGACAGGGGGAGCTAATGAAAAACTGTTTTTT	CASSLASTGGANEKLFF
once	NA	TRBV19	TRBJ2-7	TGTGCCAGTAGCTACTCCCTGGGAGGGGCAGGGGGCCAAACCTACGAGCAGTACTTC	CASSYSLGGAGGQTYEQYF
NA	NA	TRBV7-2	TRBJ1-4	TGTGCCAGCAGCTTAGCGAGGCAGGGTAGAGAAAAACTGTTTTTT	CASSLARQGREKLFF
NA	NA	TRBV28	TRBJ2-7	TGTGCCAGCAGCACAACGGACGGCAAATCCTACGAGCAGTACTTC	CASSTTDGKSYEQYF
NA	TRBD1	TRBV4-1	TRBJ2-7	TGCGCCAGCAGCCAGACAGGGGACTACGAGCAGTACTTC	CASSQTGDYEQYF
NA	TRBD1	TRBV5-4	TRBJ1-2	TGTGCCAGCAGCGTGACAGGGAACTATGGCTACACCTTC	CASSVTGNYGYTF
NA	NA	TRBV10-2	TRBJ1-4	TGCGCCAGCAGTTTTGAGGGGCCGGGTGAAAAACTGTTTTTT	CASSFEGPGEKLFF
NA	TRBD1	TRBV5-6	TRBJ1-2	TGTGCCAGCAGCCGGGACAGGGGTAACTATGGCTACACCTTC	CASSRDRGNYGYTF
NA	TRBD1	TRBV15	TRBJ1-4	TGTGCCACCAGCAGGGACAGGCAGGGAAATGAAAAACTGTTTTTT	CATSRDRQGNEKLFF
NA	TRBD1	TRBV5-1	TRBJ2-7	TGCGCCAGCAGCTCCTCGACAGGGGGCTCCTACGAGCAGTACTTC	CASSSSTGGSYEQYF
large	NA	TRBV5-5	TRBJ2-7	TGTGCCAGCAGCTTGACCTACGAGCAGTACTTC	CASSLTYEQYF
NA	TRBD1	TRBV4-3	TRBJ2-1	TGCGCCAGCAGCCTCTACTTCTTCGGGACAGGGGGCCTTAATGAGCAGTTCTTC	CASSLYFFGTGGLNEQFF
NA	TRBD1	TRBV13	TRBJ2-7	TGTGCCAGCAGCTTACGAGACAGGGGTCCCTACGAGCAGTACTTC	CASSLRDRGPYEQYF
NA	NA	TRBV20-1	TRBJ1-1	TGCAGTGCAGTCCTTTTATCGGGATCTTTCTTT	CSAVLLSGSFF
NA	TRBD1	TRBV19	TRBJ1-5	TGTGCCAGTAGCCTGGGACAGGGCGTTCAGCCCCAGCATTTT	CASSLGQGVQPQHF
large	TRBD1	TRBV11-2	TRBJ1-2	TGTGCCAGCAGCTTAGTGCAGGGGGCTTATGGCTACACCTTC	CASSLVQGAYGYTF
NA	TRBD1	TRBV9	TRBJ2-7	TGTGCCAGCGGACAGGGCTACGAGCAGTACTTC	CASGQGYEQYF
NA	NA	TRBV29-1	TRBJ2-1	TGCAGCGTCTTAGAAGTGAAGAGAGATGAGCAGTTCTTC	CSVLEVKRDEQFF
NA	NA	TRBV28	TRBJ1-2	TGTGCCAGCAGTTTTGAAGGTTCTAACTATGGCTACACCTTC	CASSFEGSNYGYTF
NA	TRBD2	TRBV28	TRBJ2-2	TGTGCCAGCAGTTTATCGACTAGCGGGACTACCGGGGAGCTGTTTTTT	CASSLSTSGTTGELFF
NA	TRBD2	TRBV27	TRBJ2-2	TGTGCCAGCAGTTCCCCGGGACTAGCGGGGGCGGGGGAGCTGTTTTTT	CASSSPGLAGAGELFF
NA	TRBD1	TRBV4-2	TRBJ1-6	TGTGCCAGCAGCCAAGGGGACAGGGATGACTCACCCCTCCACTTT	CASSQGDRDDSPLHF
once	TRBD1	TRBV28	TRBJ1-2	TGTGCCAGCTCGGGGACAGGGGAGTCCTATGGCTACACCTTC	CASSGTGESYGYTF
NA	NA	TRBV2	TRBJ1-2	TGTGCCAGCAGGGCAATTATGGACTATGGCTACACCTTC	CASRAIMDYGYTF
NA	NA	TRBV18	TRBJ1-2	TGTGCCAGCTCACCACAGGGATGGGGCTACACCTTC	CASSPQGWGYTF
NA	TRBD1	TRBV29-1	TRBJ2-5	TGCAGCGCCCGAGTTGGGACAGGGTGGGAGACCCAGTACTTC	CSARVGTGWETQYF
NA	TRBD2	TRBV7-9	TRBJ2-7	TGTGCCAGCAGCTTGGCGGGAGGCCACTACGAGCAGTACTTC	CASSLAGGHYEQYF
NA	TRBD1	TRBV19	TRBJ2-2	TGTGCCAGTAGTATAGCTCGGACAGGGGGCTTCAGGGAGCTGTTTTTT	CASSIARTGGFRELFF
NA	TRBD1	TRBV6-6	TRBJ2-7	TGTGCCGGACCCGGGACAGGGCGGTATGAGCAGTACTTC	CAGPGTGRYEQYF
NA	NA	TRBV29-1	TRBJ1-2	TGCAGCGGGGATACAGGGAGGGATGGCTACACCTTC	CSGDTGRDGYTF
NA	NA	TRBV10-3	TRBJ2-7	TGTGCCATCAGTGAAGGGGACAAGAGAACCTACGAGCAGTACTTC	CAISEGDKRTYEQYF
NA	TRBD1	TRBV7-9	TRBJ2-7	TGTGCCAGCAGCCCTGGACAGGGGAAGCAGTACTTC	CASSPGQGKQYF
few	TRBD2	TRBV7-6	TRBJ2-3	TGTGCCAGCAGCCAGGGGACTAGCGGGAGGGGTGATACGCAGTATTTT	CASSQGTSGRGDTQYF
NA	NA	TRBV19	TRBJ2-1	TGTGCCACCAAAGTGGGGCCAACTTACAATGAGCAGTTCTTC	CATKVGPTYNEQFF
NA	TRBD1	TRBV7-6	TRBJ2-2	TGTGCCAGCAGTCCGACAGGGGGCGCGTCCGGGGAGCTGTTTTTT	CASSPTGGASGELFF
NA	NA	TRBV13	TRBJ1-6	TGTGCCAGCAGCCACGGATCAGGGAATTCACCCCTCCACTTT	CASSHGSGNSPLHF
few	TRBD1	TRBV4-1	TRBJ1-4	TGCGCCAGCAGCCTCACCGGGACAGGGGGCGTTCGTAATGAAAAACTGTTTTTT	CASSLTGTGGVRNEKLFF
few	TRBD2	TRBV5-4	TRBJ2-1	TGTGCCAGCAGCCCCACTAGCGGGAGGAAACAGTTCTTC	CASSPTSGRKQFF
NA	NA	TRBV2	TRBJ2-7	TGTGCCAGCAGTGAAGCGAAGGGCACAGTAACCTACGAGCAGTACTTC	CASSEAKGTVTYEQYF
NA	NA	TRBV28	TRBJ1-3	TGTGCCAGCGTGGGGGGGCCTGGAAACACCATATATTTT	CASVGGPGNTIYF
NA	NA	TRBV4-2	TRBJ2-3	TGTGCCAGCAGCCAAGAGCTAGCCGAGGATACGCAGTATTTT	CASSQELAEDTQYF
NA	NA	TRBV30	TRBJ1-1	TGTGCCTGGAGTGTACGGGGTAGCACCAAGAACACTGAAGCTTTCTTT	CAWSVRGSTKNTEAFF
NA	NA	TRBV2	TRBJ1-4	TGTGCCAGCAGAGAGTCAAGATATAATGAAAAACTGTTTTTT	CASRESRYNEKLFF
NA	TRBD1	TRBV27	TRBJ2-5	TGTGCCAGCAGTTTCAGGGGGATTAAACAAGAGACCCAGTACTTC	CASSFRGIKQETQYF
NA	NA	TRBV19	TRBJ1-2	TGTGCCAGTAGTGTCGGATTGGGGGAGAACCTCTATGGCTACACCTTC	CASSVGLGENLYGYTF